This passage covers 8 T cell receptor beta chains from one sample sequenced in a study of CD8 T cells in Susac syndrome. The RNA input was roughly 0.45 to 1 ug, and it was reverse transcribed with random hexamers. A single record per CDR3 protein comes from TCRdb applying MiXCR to the immunoSEQ multiplex PCR reads. The sample carries under 250,000 distinct CDR3 sequences, just under 95% recorded once. Sequencing used CD4+ T cells from PBMCs. These receptors all stem from a human donor with multiple sclerosis.

J is TRBJ2-6 and V is TRBV2; TRBD2 is a possible D gene (6 bases). Trimming cost V 8 bases and J 0 bases, with 11 bases left between them. Looked up from germline, CDR1 is SNHLY and CDR2 is FYNNEI. The CDR3 loop spans 15 amino acids. In DNA, the CDR3 is TGTGCCAGCCGGGACTGGAGCTCTGGGGCCAACGTCCTGACTTTC. Translated, it gives CASRDWSSGANVLTF.

This chain connects TRBV4-1 to TRBJ1-1, with D possibly TRBD1 on 5 matching bases. CDR3 length: 15 amino acids. V was trimmed by 4 bases and J by 0 bases, leaving 12 bases between them. In germline, CDR1 is MGHRA, CDR2 YSYEKL. CDR3 loop: CASSLGHIVNTEAFF. CDR3 sequence (DNA): TGCGCCAGCAGCCTGGGGCACATCGTGAACACTGAAGCTTTCTTT.

This clonotype was picked up one time. The genes are TRBV7-3 and TRBJ2-3, with D hard to call. Germline V gene lookup returns CDR1 SGHTA and CDR2 FQGTGA. The CDR3 totals 14 residues. V lost 0 bases and J 3 bases, leaving 7 bases between the germline ends. Written as DNA, the CDR3 is TGTGCCAGCAGCTTAACCCTTTTAACAGATACGCAGTATTTT. Its protein product is CASSLTLLTDTQYF.

The rearrangement links TRBV5-4 to TRBJ1-4; 7 nucleotides agree with TRBD1. Germline CDR1 and CDR2: SGHNT and YYREEE (reference sequence). This CDR3 comprises 18 residues. The ends lost 2 bases at V and 0 bases at J; junction bases unmatched: 10. The CDR3 protein is CASSFGQASGATNEKLFF. DNA for the CDR3: TGTGCCAGCAGCTTTGGACAGGCCAGTGGGGCAACTAATGAAAAACTGTTTTTT.

The chain carries TRBV7-2 and TRBJ2-5; 11 bases line up with TRBD2. Germline V gene data show CDR1 as SGHTA and CDR2 as FQGNSA. J was trimmed by 5 bases and V by 7 bases; bases with no gene match: 6. The CDR3 length is 14 residues. The CDR3 bases are TGTGCCAGCACGGCTAGCGGGGGGTTGGAGACCCAGTACTTC. This encodes CASTASGGLETQYF.

V usage is TRBV20-1 and J usage is TRBJ1-5; TRBD1 matches at 8 bases. This CDR3 region has 16 residues. The V gene's germline CDR1 is DFQATT and CDR2 SNEGSKA (reference sequence). The junction had 12 bases not matched to a gene; V was cut back by 2 bases and J by 6 bases. CDR3 nucleotides: TGCAGTGCTAGACCCCTCGGACAGGGCGTAGCTCAGCCCCAGCATTTT. Its translation is CSARPLGQGVAQPQHF.

The chain has TRBV7-2 and TRBJ1-1; maybe TRBD1 (5 bases). The V end was cut by 5 bases, the J end by 8 bases, with 18 bases between. CDR1 is SGHTA and CDR2 is FQGNSA in the germline V gene. The CDR3 sequence is 14 residues long. The CDR3 nucleotides are TGTGCCAGCAGCCCAATCGGGGGGGTGGGGGAAGCTTTCTTT. It specifies CASSPIGGVGEAFF.

The chain carries TRBV28 and TRBJ1-1, with D possibly being TRBD1 (6 bases). The V gene lost 3 bases and the J gene lost 4 bases, with 9 bases spanning the gap. Germline assignment: CDR1 MDHEN and CDR2 SYDVKM. The CDR3 runs 13 residues. The CDR3: CASSLGGLTEAFF. As DNA, the CDR3 is TGTGCCAGCAGTTTGGGGGGCCTCACTGAAGCTTTCTTT.